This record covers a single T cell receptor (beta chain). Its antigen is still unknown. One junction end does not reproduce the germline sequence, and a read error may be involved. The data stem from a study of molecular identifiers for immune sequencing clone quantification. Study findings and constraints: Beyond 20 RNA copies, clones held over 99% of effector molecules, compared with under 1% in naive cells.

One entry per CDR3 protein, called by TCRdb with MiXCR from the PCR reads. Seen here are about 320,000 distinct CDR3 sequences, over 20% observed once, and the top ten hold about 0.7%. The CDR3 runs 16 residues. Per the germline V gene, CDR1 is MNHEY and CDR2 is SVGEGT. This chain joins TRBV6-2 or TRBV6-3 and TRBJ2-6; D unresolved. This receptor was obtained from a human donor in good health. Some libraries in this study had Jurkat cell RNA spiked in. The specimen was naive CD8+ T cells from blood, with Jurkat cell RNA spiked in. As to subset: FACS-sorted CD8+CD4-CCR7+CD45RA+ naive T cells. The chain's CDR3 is CTSSLDIVSGANVLTF. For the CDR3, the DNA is TGTACCAGCAGTTTAGACATTGTCTCTGGGGCCAACGTCCTGACTTTC.